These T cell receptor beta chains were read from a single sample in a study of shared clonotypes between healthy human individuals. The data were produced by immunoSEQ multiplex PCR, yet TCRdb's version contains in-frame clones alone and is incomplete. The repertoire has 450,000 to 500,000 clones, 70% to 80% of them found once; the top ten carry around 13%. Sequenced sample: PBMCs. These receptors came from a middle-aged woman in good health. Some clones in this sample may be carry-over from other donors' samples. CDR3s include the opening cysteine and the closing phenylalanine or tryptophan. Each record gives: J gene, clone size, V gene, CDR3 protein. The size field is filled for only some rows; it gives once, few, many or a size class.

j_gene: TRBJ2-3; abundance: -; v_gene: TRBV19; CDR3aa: CASSIEAGVGTDTQYF
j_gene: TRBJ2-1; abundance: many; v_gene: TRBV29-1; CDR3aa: CSVVEREVHNEQFF
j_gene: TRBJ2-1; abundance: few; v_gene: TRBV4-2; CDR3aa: CASSQVGTSGYNEQFF
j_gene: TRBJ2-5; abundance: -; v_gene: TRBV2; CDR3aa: CASSWTGETQYF
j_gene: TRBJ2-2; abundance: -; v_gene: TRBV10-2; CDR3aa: CASRHGTFGRNTGELFF
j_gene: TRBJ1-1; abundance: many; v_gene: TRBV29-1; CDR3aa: CSVARGGEAFF
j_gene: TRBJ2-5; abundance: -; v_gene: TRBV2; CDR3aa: CASSGLAGETQYF
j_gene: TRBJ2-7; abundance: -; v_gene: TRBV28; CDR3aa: CASSLSPGGGEQYF
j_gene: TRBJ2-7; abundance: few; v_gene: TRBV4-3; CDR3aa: CASSPPDEWYF
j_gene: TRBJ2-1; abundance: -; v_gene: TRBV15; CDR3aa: CATSAQKGQGPQKTYNEQFF
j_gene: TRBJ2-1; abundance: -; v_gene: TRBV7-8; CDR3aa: CASSITRLAWYNEQFF
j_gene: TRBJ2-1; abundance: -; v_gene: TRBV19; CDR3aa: CASSTDRWGGGGLSYNEQFF
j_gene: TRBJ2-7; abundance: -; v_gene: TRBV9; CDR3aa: CASSVDASLGSYEQYF
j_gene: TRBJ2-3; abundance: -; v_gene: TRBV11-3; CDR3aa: CASSLTASTDTQYF
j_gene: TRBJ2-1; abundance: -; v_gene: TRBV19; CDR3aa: CASSEERPSIYNEQFF
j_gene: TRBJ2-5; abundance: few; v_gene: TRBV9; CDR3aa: CASSERLEETQYF
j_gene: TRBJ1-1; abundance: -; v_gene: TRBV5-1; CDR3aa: CASSLGDSTEAEAFF
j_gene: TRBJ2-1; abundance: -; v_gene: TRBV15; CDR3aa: CATSRDQTTKYEQFF
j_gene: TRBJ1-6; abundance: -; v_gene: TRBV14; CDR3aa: CASSPQTGELSPLHF
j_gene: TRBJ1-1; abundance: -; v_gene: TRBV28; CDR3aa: CASSFGSVTEAFF
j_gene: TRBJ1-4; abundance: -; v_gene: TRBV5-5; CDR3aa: CASSLGQGREKLFF
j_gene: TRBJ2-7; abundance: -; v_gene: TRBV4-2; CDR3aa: CASSQVGGEYEQYF
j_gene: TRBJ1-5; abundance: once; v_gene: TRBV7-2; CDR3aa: CASSLQNSQPQHF
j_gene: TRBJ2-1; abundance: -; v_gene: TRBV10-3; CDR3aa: CAISEVTGAPNEQFF
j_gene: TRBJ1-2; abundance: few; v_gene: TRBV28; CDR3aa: CASRALGYGYTF
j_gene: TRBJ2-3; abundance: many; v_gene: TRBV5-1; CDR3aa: CASSSGTSGLTDTQYF
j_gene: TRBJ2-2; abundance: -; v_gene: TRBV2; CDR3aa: CASSRDTGELFF
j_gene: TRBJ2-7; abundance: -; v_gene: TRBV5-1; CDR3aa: CASSSRPLAGGYEQYF
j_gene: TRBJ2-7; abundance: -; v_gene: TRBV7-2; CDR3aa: CASSFDRVYEQYF
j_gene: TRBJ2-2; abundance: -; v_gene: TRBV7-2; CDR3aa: CASSRHTGELFF
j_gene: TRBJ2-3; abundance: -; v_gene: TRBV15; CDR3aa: CATSRDGLASDTQYF
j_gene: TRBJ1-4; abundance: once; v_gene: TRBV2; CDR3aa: CASSDGTPGRREKLFF
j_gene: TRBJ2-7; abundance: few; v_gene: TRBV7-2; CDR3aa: CASSLGGTPKQYF
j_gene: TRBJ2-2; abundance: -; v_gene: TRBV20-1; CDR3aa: CSAGCAGELFF
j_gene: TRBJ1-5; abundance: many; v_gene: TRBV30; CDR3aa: CAWSVRVNQPQHF
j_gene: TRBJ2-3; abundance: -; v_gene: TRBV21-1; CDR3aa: CASSKLDSSSTDTQYF
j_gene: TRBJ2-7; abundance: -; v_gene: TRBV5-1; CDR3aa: CASSLTGTGTYEQYF
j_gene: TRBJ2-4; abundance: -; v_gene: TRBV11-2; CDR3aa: CASSPGLNIQYF
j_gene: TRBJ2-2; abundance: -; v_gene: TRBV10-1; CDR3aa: CASSGTGLSGELFF
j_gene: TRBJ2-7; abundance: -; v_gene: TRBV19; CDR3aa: CASSILAGQGYEQYF
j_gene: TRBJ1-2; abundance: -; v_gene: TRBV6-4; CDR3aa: CASSNQQGSGYTF
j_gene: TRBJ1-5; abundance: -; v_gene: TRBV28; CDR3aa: CASSLPDRYSNQPQHF
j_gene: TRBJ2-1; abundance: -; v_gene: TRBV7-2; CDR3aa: CASGFSGSINEQFF
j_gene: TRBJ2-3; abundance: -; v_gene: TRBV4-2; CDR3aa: CASSQLAGVMTDTQYF
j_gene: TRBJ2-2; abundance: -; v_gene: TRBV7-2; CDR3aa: CASSFTVNTGELFF
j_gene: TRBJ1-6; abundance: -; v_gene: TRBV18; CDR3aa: CASSPPSSPNLHF
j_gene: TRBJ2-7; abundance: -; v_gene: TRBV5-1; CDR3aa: CASSLSGDSYEQYF
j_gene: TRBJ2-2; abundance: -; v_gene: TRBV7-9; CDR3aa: CASSFPVGELFF
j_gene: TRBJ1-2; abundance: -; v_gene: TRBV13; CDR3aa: CASSLSTGGYGYTF
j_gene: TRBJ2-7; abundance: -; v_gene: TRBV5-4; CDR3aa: CASSLAGSTYEQYF
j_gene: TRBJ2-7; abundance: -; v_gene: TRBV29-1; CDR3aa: CSAGLADGEQYF
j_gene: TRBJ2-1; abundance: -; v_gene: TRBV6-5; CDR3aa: CASSYPRGEQFF
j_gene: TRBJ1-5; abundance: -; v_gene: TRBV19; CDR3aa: CASSLSTQAFQPQHF
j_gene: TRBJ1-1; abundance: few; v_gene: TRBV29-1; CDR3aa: CSVGNGETEAFF